This record looks at one T cell receptor beta chain sequence and its context. CDR1 is SEHNR, CDR2 FQNEAQ, per germline (reference sequence). This CDR3 spans 14 amino acids. V lost 6 bases and J lost 3; bases outside the gene matches: 6. The data were taken from a study of cytomegalovirus exposure and HLA in healthy donors. PCR amplification relied on 60 Vbeta primers (plus 13 Jbeta primers). The repertoire was sequenced with immunoSEQ multiplex PCR; TCRdb's copy has only in-frame clones and lacks some. The table lists 150,000 to 200,000 clones, around 85% of them singletons. The chain is built from TRBV7-9 and TRBJ2-3; 7 bases map to TRBD1. Source material: PBMCs. The sequence came from a woman aged 45-59 years in good health and CMV-seronegative. Here the CDR3 reads CASSLDRETDTQYF. The CDR3 DNA reads as TGTGCCAGCAGTCTAGACAGGGAGACAGATACGCAGTATTTT.